The clone carrying this T cell receptor (beta chain) was seen a few times. The antigen remains undetermined. The data belong to a study of cytomegalovirus exposure and HLA in healthy donors. Primers included in the PCR were 60 Vbeta and 13 Jbeta primers. Sequencing was performed with immunoSEQ multiplex PCR; in TCRdb, only in-frame clones are kept and a portion is missing. This table holds around 80,000 clones, roughly 9.1% found once. Looked up from germline, CDR1 is SGHTS and CDR2 is YDEGEE. This CDR3 region has 16 residues. V lost 1 base to trimming and J lost 9 bases, with 17 bases between them. The study, taken as a whole, reports: An analysis done earlier found most TCR beta V segments productive about 87% or about 30% of the time. In vitro checks showed that three CMV-associated chains really do target CMV antigens.

This chain connects TRBV5-8 to TRBJ1-6; D uncertain. Specimen: PBMCs. This receptor was obtained from a man in his fifties or sixties in good health and CMV-seropositive. CDR3 loop: CASSLSVTTRSSPLHF. As DNA, the CDR3 is TGTGCCAGCAGCTTGTCTGTGACAACTAGAAGTTCACCCCTCCACTTT.